These 13 T cell receptor beta chains share one sample of origin, sequenced in a study of blood T cell repertoires in COVID-19. Some clones are missing from TCRdb's copy, which holds only in-frame ones; the method was immunoSEQ multiplex PCR. Counted here are tens of thousands of clones, around 80% occurring once; the ten biggest clones make up roughly 22%. The sequenced sample was peripheral blood. The source is a woman aged 55-69 years with acute or convalescent COVID-19.

The gene calls are TRBV6-5 and TRBJ2-7; D is uncertain. Germline lookup yields CDR1 MNHEY and CDR2 SVGAGI. This CDR3 has 11 amino acids. V was clipped by 7 bases and J by 4 bases, with 8 bases between them. Written as DNA, the CDR3 is TGTGCCAGCATGCAGAAGTACGAGCAGTACTTC. Its translation: CASMQKYEQYF.

The gene calls are TRBV19 and TRBJ1-5; a possible D gene is TRBD1 (6 bases). V gave up 5 bases and J gave up 2 bases, with 13 bases separating them. CDR1 LNHDA and CDR2 SQIVND come from the germline V gene (reference sequence). The CDR3 spans 15 residues. CDR3 amino acids: CASSPLKGGNQPQHF. For the CDR3, the DNA is TGTGCCAGTAGTCCCCTCAAGGGGGGCAATCAGCCCCAGCATTTT. Full variable domain (remainder filled in from reference TRBV19 and TRBJ1-5): DGGITQSPKYLFRKEGQNVTLSCEQNLNHDAMYWYRQDPGQGLRLIYYSQIVNDFQKGDIAEGYSVSREKKESFPLTVTSAQKNPTAFYLCASSPLKGGNQPQHFGDGTRLSIL.

This chain joins TRBV29-1 and TRBJ1-1; 10 positions agree with TRBD1. Germline V gene lookup returns CDR1 SQVTM and CDR2 ANQGSEA. The CDR3 runs to 14 residues. Trimming cost V 7 bases and J 7 bases; bases outside gene matches: 12. In DNA, the CDR3 is TGCAGCGCTGAGACGGGACAGGGGATCGTTGAAGCTTTCTTT. Residues: CSAETGQGIVEAFF.

This chain joins TRBV2 and TRBJ1-5; the D gene is possibly TRBD1 (6 bases). The CDR3 length is 16 residues. CDR1 and CDR2 (germline): SNHLY, FYNNEI. Trimming removed 1 base from V and 7 bases from J, with 17 bases in between. CDR3 region: CASSEDPGSGEQPQHF. The CDR3 region has the DNA TGTGCCAGCAGTGAAGACCCGGGCTCAGGGGAGCAGCCCCAGCATTTT.

This clone was counted only a few times. The chain employs TRBV4-1 and TRBJ2-7; TRBD1 matches 8 bases. CDR3 length: 14 amino acids. The V segment lost 4 bases and the J segment 2 bases; nucleotides outside the gene matches: 4. From germline, CDR1 is MGHRA and CDR2 YSYEKL. CDR3 in DNA: TGCGCCAGCAGCCGAGTACAGGGGGCCTACGAGCAGTACTTC. Amino acid sequence: CASSRVQGAYEQYF.

The rearrangement uses TRBV6-5 and TRBJ1-5; 7 nucleotides line up with TRBD1. Germline assignment: CDR1 MNHEY and CDR2 SVGAGI. Trimming at V came to 8 bases and at J to 2 bases, leaving 3 bases not matched to a gene. The CDR3 has 13 amino acids. Here the CDR3 reads CASQGVGNQPQHF. The CDR3 DNA reads TGTGCCAGCCAGGGGGTGGGCAATCAGCCCCAGCATTTT.

This chain uses TRBV5-1 with TRBJ1-4; D possibly corresponds to TRBD1 (6 bases). The CDR3 totals 19 residues. V was clipped by 0 bases and J by 0 bases, with 18 bases between them. Germline assignment: CDR1 SGHRS and CDR2 YFSETQ. In nucleotides, the CDR3 is TGCGCCAGCAGCTTGGGTGGGGGCGCGGCAAGAACAACTAATGAAAAACTGTTTTTT. Translated: CASSLGGGAARTTNEKLFF.

This chain connects TRBV4-1 to TRBJ2-1; D is undetermined. Trimming shortened V by 5 bases and J by 9 bases, and 14 bases separated the two germline ends. Looked up from germline, CDR1 is MGHRA and CDR2 is YSYEKL. This CDR3 has 13 residues. The CDR3 is CASSSGVFGEQFF. CDR3 DNA sequence: TGCGCCAGCAGCTCCGGTGTGTTCGGTGAGCAGTTCTTC.

The chain combines TRBV6-1 with TRBJ2-1, with TRBD1 as a possible D gene (5 bases). V lost 2 bases and J 6 bases, leaving 17 bases between the germline ends. This CDR3 contains 16 residues. The germline CDR1 and CDR2 sequences are MNHNS and SASEGT. The chain's CDR3 is CASSEQGWGQANEQFF. Here the CDR3 DNA reads TGTGCCAGCAGTGAACAGGGATGGGGCCAGGCCAATGAGCAGTTCTTC.

The J gene is TRBJ1-1, the V gene TRBV4-3; weak D call: TRBD1 (5 bases). Per the germline V gene, CDR1 is LGHNA and CDR2 is YSLEER. There are 14 residues in the CDR3. Deletions cut 3 bases from V and 5 bases from J, with 13 bases between. The CDR3 coding sequence is TGCGCCAGCAGCCAGGGGCGGTTTGGAACTGAAGCTTTCTTT. This codes for CASSQGRFGTEAFF.

V and J are TRBV29-1 and TRBJ1-5; a weak D match, TRBD1 (5 bases). The CDR3 covers 14 residues. Trimming removed 7 bases from V and 6 bases from J, with 19 bases in between. The germline V gene encodes CDR1 SQVTM and CDR2 ANQGSEA. CDR3 residues: CSATTDIAGQPQHF. The CDR3 region has the DNA TGCAGCGCAACAACGGACATAGCGGGTCAGCCCCAGCATTTT.

The chain has TRBV29-1 and TRBJ1-1; 7 nucleotides align to TRBD1. The ends lost 7 bases at V and 4 bases at J; junction bases unmatched: 6. The CDR3 consists of 12 residues. The germline V gene has CDR1 SQVTM and CDR2 ANQGSEA. The CDR3 protein is CSALTGSTEAFF. DNA of the CDR3: TGCAGCGCCCTGACAGGGAGCACTGAAGCTTTCTTT.

This sequence joins TRBV7-3 and TRBJ1-1; 10 bases fit TRBD1. CDR3 size: 15 residues. Trimming removed 2 bases from V and 4 bases from J; junction bases left unmatched: 4. CDR1 SGHTA and CDR2 FQGTGA come from the germline V gene. CDR3 protein: CASSLGTGAVTEAFF. The CDR3 coding sequence is TGTGCCAGCAGCTTAGGGACAGGGGCTGTCACTGAAGCTTTCTTT.